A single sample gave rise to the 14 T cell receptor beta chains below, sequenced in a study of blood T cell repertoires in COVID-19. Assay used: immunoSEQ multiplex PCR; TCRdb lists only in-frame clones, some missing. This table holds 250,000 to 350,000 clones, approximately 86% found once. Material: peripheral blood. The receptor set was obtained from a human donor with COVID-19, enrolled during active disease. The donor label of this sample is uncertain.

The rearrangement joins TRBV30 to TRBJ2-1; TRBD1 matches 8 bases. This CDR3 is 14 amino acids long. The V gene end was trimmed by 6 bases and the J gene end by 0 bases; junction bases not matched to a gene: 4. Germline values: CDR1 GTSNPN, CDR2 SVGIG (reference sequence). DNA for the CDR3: TGTGCCTGTAACAGGGGGAGCTCCTACAATGAGCAGTTCTTC. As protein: CACNRGSSYNEQFF.

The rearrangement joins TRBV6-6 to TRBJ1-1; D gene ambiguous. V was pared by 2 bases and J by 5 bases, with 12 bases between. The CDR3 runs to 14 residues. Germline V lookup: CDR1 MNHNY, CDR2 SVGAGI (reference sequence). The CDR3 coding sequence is TGTGCCAGCAGTTACGGGGTGGCGGGTACTGAAGCTTTCTTT. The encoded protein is CASSYGVAGTEAFF.

The CDR3 here is CASRLTTQNNSPLHF. The CDR3 DNA sequence: TGTGCCTCCAGACTCACCACCCAGAATAATTCACCCCTCCACTTT. The V and J genes are TRBV30 and TRBJ1-6; no definite D call. V was trimmed by 7 bases and J by 5 bases, leaving 18 bases between them. Germline CDR1 is GTSNPN and CDR2 is SVGIG (reference sequence). The CDR3 covers 15 residues.

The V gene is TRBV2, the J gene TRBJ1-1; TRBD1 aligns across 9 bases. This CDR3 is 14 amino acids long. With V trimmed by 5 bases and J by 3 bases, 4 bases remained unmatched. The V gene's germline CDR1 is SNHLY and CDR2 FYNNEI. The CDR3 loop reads CASSSDRGDTEAFF. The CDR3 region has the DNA TGTGCCAGCAGTTCGGACAGGGGAGACACTGAAGCTTTCTTT.

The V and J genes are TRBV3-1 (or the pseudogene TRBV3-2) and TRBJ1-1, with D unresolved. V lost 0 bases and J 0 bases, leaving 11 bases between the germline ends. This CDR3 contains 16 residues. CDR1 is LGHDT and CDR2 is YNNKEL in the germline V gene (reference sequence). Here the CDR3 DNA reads TGTGCCAGCAGCCAAGACGGTGCGGATTTGAACACTGAAGCTTTCTTT. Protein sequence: CASSQDGADLNTEAFF.

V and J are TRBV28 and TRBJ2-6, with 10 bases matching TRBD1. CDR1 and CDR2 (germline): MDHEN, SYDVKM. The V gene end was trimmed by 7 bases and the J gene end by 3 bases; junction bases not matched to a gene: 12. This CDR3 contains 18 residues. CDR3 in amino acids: CASTSLRTGGGGANVLTF. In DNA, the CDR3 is TGTGCCAGCACCTCTCTCCGGACAGGGGGTGGTGGGGCCAACGTCCTGACTTTC.

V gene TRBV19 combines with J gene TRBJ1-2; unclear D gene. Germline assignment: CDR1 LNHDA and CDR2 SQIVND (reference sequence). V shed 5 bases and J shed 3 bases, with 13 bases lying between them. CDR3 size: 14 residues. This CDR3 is CASSAVDRDYGYTF. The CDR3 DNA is TGTGCCAGTAGTGCAGTCGATCGGGACTATGGCTACACCTTC. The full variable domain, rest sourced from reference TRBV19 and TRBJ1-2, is DGGITQSPKYLFRKEGQNVTLSCEQNLNHDAMYWYRQDPGQGLRLIYYSQIVNDFQKGDIAEGYSVSREKKESFPLTVTSAQKNPTAFYLCASSAVDRDYGYTFGSGTRLTVV.

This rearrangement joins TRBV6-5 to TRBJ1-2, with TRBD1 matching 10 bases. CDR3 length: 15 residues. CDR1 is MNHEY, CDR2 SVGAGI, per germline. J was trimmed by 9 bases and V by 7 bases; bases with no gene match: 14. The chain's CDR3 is CASILPTGTGDSYTF. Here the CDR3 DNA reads TGTGCCAGCATCCTGCCCACCGGGACAGGGGATAGCTACACCTTC.

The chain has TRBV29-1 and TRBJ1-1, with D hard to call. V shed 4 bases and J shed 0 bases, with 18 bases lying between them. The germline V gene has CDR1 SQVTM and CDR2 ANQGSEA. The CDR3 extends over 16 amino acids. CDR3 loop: CSVVAVSRDLNTEAFF. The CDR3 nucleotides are TGCAGCGTTGTTGCTGTTTCTCGGGATTTGAACACTGAAGCTTTCTTT. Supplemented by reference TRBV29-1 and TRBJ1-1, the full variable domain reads SAVISQKPSRDICQRGTSLTIQCQVDSQVTMMFWYRQQPGQSLTLIATANQGSEATYESGFVIDKFPISRPNLTFSTLTVSNMSPEDSSIYLCSVVAVSRDLNTEAFFGQGTRLTVV.

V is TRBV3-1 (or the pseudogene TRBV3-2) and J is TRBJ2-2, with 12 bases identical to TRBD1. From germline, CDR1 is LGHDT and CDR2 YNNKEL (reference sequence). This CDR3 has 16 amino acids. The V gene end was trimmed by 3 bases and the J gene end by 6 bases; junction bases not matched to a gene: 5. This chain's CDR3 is CASSHSGTGGPGELFF. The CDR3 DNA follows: TGTGCCAGCAGCCATTCCGGGACAGGGGGCCCCGGGGAGCTGTTTTTT.

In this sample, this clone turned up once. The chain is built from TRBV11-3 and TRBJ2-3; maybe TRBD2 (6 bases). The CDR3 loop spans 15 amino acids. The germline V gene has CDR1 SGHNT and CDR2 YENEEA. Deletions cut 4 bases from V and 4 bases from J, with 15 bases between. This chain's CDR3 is CASSSRLGEADTQYF. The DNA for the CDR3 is TGTGCCAGCAGCTCTCGATTGGGGGAGGCAGATACGCAGTATTTT.

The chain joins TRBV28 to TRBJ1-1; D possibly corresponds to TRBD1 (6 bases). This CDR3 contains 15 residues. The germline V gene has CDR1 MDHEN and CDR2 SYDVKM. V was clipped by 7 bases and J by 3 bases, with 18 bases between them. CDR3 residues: CASKRGGVLDTEAFF. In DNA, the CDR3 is TGTGCCAGCAAAAGGGGGGGGGTTTTGGACACTGAAGCTTTCTTT.

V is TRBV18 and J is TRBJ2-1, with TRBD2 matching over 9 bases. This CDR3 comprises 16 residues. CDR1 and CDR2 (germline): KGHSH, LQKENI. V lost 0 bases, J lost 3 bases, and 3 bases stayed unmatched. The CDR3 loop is CASSPPRTSDYNEQFF. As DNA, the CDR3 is TGTGCCAGCTCACCACCCAGGACTAGCGACTACAATGAGCAGTTCTTC.

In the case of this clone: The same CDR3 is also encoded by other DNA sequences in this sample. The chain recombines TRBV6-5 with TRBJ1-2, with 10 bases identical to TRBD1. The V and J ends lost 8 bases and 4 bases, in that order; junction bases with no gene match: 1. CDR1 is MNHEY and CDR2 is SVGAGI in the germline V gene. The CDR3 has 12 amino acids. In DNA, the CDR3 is TGTGCCAGCGGGGACAGGGGCTATGGCTACACCTTC. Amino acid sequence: CASGDRGYGYTF.